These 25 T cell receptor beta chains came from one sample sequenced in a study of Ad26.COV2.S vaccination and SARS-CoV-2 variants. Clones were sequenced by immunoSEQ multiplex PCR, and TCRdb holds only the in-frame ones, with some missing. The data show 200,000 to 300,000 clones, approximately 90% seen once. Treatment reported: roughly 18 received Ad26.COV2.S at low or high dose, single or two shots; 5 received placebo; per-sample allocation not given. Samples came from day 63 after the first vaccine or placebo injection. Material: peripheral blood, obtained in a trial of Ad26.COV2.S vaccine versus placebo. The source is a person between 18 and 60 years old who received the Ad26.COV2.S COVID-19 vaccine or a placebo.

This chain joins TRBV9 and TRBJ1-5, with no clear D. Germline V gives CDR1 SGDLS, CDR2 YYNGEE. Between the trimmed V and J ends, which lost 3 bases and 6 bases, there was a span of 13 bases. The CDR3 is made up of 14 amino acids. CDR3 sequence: CASSAGMGSQPQHF. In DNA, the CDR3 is TGTGCCAGCAGCGCAGGTATGGGGAGTCAGCCCCAGCATTTT.

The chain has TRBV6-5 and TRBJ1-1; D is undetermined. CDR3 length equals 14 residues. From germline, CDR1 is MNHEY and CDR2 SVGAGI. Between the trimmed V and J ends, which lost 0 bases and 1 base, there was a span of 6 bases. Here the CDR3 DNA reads TGTGCCAGCAGTTACTCGGGGAGGAACACTGAAGCTTTCTTT. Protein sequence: CASSYSGRNTEAFF.

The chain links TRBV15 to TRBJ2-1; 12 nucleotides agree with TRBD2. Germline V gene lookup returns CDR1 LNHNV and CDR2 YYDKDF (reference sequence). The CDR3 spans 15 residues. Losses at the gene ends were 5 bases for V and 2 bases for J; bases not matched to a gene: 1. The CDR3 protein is CATSLAGGPYNEQFF. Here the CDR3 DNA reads TGTGCCACCAGCCTAGCGGGAGGGCCCTACAATGAGCAGTTCTTC.

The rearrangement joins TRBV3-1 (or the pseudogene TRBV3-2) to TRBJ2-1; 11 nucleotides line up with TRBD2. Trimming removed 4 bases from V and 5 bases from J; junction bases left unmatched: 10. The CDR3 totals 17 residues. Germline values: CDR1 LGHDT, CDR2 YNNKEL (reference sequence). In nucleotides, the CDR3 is TGTGCCAGCAGCCTCGGCCTTCCGACTAGCGGGGACAATGAGCAGTTCTTC. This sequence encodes CASSLGLPTSGDNEQFF.

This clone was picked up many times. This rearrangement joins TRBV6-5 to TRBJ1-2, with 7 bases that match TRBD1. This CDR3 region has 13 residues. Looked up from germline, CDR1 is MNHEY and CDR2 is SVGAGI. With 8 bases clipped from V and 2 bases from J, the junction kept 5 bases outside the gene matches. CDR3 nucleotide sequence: TGTGCCAGCCGGGACAGCGCCAACTATGGCTACACCTTC. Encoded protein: CASRDSANYGYTF.

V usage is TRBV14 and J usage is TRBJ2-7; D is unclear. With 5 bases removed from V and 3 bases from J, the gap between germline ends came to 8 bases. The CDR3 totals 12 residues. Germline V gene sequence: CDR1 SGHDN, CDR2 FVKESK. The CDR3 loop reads CASSFRFYEQYF. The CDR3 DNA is TGTGCCAGCAGCTTCCGATTCTACGAGCAGTACTTC.

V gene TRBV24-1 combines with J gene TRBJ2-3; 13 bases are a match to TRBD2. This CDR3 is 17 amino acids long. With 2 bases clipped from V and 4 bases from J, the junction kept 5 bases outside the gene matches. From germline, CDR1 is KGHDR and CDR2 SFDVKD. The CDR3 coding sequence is TGTGCCACCAGTGATTCCTGGACTAGCGGGAGTGCAGATACGCAGTATTTT. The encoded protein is CATSDSWTSGSADTQYF.

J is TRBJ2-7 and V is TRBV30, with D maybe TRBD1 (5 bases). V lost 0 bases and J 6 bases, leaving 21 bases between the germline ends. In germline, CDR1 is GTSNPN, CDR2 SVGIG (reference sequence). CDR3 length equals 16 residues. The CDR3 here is CAWSVPVGQGFSEQYF. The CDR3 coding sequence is TGTGCCTGGAGTGTACCAGTGGGCCAGGGTTTCTCCGAGCAGTACTTC. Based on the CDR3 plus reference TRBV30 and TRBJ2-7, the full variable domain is SQTIHQWPATLVQPVGSPLSLECTVEGTSNPNLYWYRQAAGRGLQLLFYSVGIGQISSEVPQNLSASRPQDRQFILSSKKLLLSDSGFYLCAWSVPVGQGFSEQYFGPGTRLTVT.

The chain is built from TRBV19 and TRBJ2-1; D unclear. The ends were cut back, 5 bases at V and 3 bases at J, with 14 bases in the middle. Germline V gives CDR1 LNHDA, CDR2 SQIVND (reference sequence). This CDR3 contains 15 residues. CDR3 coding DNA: TGTGCCAGTAGTCCGCGGACCGCTTTCTACAATGAGCAGTTCTTC. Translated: CASSPRTAFYNEQFF.

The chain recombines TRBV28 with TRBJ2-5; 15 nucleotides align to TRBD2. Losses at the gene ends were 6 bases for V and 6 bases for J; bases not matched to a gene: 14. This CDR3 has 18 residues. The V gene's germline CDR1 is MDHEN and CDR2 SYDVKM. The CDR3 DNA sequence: TGTGCCAGCAGCCGTGGACTAGCGGGGGGGCCGGTGGGGAAGACCCAGTACTTC. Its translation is CASSRGLAGGPVGKTQYF.

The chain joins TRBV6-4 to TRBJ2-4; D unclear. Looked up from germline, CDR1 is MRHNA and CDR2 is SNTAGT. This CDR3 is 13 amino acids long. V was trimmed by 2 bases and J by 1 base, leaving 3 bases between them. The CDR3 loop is CASSDPAKNIQYF. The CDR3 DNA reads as TGTGCCAGCAGTGACCCTGCCAAAAACATTCAGTACTTC.

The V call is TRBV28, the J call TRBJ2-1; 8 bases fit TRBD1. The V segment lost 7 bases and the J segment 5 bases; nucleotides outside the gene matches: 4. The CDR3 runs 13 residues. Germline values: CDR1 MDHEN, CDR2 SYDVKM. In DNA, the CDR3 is TGTGCCAGCACCCGACAGGGGCACAATGAGCAGTTCTTC. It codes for CASTRQGHNEQFF. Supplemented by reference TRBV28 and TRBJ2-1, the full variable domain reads DVKVTQSSRYLVKRTGEKVFLECVQDMDHENMFWYRQDPGLGLRLIYFSYDVKMKEKGDIPEGYSVSREKKERFSLILESASTNQTSMYLCASTRQGHNEQFFGPGTRLTVL.

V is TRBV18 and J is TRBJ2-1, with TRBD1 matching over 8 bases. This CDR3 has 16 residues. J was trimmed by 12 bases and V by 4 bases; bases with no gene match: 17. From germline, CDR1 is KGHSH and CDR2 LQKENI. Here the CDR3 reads CASSLEQGDFHDGQFF. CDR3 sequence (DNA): TGTGCCAGCTCACTCGAACAGGGGGACTTTCACGACGGGCAGTTCTTC.

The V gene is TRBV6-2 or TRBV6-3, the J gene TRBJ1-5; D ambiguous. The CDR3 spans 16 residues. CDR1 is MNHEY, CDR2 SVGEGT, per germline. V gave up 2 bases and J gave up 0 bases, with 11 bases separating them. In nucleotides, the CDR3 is TGTGCCAGCAGTTACCCCTCCGAGATTAGCAATCAGCCCCAGCATTTT. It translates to CASSYPSEISNQPQHF.

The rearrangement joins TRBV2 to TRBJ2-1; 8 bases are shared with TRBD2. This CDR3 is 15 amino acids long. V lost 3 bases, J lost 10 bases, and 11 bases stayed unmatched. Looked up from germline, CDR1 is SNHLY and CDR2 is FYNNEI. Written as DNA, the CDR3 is TGTGCCAGCAGTGAGCAGCGGGAGCTTCTTTTGGAGCAGTTCTTC. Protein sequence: CASSEQRELLLEQFF.

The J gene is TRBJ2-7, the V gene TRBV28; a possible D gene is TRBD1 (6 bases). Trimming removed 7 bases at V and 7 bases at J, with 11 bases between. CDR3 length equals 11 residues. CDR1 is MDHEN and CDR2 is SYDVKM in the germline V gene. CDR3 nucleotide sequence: TGTGCCAGCACCACAGGGTATGAGCAGTACTTC. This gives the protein CASTTGYEQYF.

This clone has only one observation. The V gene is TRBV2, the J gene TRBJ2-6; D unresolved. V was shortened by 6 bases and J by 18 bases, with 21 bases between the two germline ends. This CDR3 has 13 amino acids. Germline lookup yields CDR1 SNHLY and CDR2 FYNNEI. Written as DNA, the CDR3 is TGTGCCAGCAGGCCCCGGCTTCCACTCACCGGGACTTTC. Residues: CASRPRLPLTGTF.

The CDR3 bases are TGTGCCAGCAGCTCGGATAGCGGGGGGGCCCCAGATACGCAGTATTTT. This sequence encodes CASSSDSGGAPDTQYF. The chain is built from TRBV7-2 and TRBJ2-3; 11 positions match TRBD2. The germline V gene encodes CDR1 SGHTA and CDR2 FQGNSA. This CDR3 spans 16 amino acids. The V and J ends lost 4 bases and 4 bases, in that order; junction bases with no gene match: 7.

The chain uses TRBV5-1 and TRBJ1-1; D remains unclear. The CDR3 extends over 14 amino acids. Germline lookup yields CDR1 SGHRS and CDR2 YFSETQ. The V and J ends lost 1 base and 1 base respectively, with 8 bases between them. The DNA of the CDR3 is TGCGCCAGCAGCTTGAACACAGCGAACACTGAAGCTTTCTTT. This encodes CASSLNTANTEAFF.

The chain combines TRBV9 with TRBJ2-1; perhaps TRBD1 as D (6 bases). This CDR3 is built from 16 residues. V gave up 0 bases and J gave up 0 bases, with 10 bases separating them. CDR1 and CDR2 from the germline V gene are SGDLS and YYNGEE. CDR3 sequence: CASSVEGDNSYNEQFF. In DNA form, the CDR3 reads TGTGCCAGCAGCGTAGAAGGGGACAACTCCTACAATGAGCAGTTCTTC. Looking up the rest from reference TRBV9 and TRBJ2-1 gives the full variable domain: DSGVTQTPKHLITATGQRVTLRCSPRSGDLSVYWYQQSLDQGLQFLIQYYNGEERAKGNILERFSAQQFPDLHSELNLSSLELGDSALYFCASSVEGDNSYNEQFFGPGTRLTVL.

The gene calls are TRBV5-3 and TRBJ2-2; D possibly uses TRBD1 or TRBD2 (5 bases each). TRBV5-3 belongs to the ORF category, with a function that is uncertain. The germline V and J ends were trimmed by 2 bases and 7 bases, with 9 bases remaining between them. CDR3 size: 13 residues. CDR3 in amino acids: CARSFLGDGELFF. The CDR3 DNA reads TGTGCCAGAAGCTTCCTGGGGGACGGGGAGCTGTTTTTT.

DNA for the CDR3: TGTGCCAGCAAAACAGGGGGAGGAACTAATGAAAAACTGTTTTTT. It codes for CASKTGGGTNEKLFF. This rearrangement joins TRBV7-8 to TRBJ1-4, with 8 positions matching TRBD1. The CDR3 consists of 15 residues. Unmatched junction bases numbered 5, after V lost 7 bases and J lost 1 base. In germline, CDR1 is SGHVS, CDR2 FQNEAQ.

The DNA for the CDR3 is TGTGCCAGCAGCGCCGGGGGGCCTCAAGAGACCCAGTACTTC. Translated, it gives CASSAGGPQETQYF. This chain connects TRBV9 to TRBJ2-5, with TRBD2 as a possible D gene (7 bases). This CDR3 is 14 amino acids long. V lost 3 bases and J 2 bases, leaving 11 bases between the germline ends. CDR1 is SGDLS, CDR2 YYNGEE, per germline.

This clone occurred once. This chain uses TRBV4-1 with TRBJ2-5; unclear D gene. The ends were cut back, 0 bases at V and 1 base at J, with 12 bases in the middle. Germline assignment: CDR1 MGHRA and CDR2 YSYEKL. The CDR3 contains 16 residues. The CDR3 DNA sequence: TGCGCCAGCAGCCAAGATGGCACCGGCGCCCAAGAGACCCAGTACTTC. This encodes CASSQDGTGAQETQYF.

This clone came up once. The CDR3: CASSLVGETQYF. Here the CDR3 DNA reads TGTGCCAGCAGTCTAGTGGGAGAGACCCAGTACTTC. The gene calls are TRBV28 and TRBJ2-5; D unresolved. Trimming pared 5 bases from V and 4 bases from J, leaving 8 bases between. The CDR3 has 12 amino acids. Per germline, CDR1 MDHEN and CDR2 SYDVKM.